This paragraph covers one T cell receptor (beta chain) sequence. Its antigen is undetermined. This sample stems from a study of beta chain features in type 1 diabetes. Broader study findings: Shorter TCRB CDR3s, moderately but significantly so, were found in Type 1 diabetes patients in all four CD4+ subsets. Type 1 diabetes patients had VDJ junctions that carried fewer insertions and more deletions. Patients and controls would share equally any PCR tilt toward shorter templates.

The authors sorted CD4+ naive, central memory, regulatory and stem cell-like memory cells via CD45RO/CCR7/CD25/CD127/CD95/CD27. V gave up 0 bases and J gave up 1 base, with 2 bases separating them. Germline CDR1 is GTSNPN and CDR2 is SVGIG (reference sequence). This CDR3 has 12 residues. Every isolated RNA sample was fully reverse transcribed, so sequencing captured expressed TCRB transcripts. TCRdb's table, derived via immunoSEQ multiplex PCR, lists solely in-frame clones and lacks some. The sample yields 350,000 to 450,000 clones, roughly 16% seen once. Sequencing input: naive CD4+ T cells from blood. V and J are TRBV30 and TRBJ2-3, with D unresolved. This clonotype was sampled from a woman under 30 in good health. The CDR3 here is CAWSVGTDTQYF. The CDR3 DNA reads TGTGCCTGGAGTGTCGGCACAGATACGCAGTATTTT.